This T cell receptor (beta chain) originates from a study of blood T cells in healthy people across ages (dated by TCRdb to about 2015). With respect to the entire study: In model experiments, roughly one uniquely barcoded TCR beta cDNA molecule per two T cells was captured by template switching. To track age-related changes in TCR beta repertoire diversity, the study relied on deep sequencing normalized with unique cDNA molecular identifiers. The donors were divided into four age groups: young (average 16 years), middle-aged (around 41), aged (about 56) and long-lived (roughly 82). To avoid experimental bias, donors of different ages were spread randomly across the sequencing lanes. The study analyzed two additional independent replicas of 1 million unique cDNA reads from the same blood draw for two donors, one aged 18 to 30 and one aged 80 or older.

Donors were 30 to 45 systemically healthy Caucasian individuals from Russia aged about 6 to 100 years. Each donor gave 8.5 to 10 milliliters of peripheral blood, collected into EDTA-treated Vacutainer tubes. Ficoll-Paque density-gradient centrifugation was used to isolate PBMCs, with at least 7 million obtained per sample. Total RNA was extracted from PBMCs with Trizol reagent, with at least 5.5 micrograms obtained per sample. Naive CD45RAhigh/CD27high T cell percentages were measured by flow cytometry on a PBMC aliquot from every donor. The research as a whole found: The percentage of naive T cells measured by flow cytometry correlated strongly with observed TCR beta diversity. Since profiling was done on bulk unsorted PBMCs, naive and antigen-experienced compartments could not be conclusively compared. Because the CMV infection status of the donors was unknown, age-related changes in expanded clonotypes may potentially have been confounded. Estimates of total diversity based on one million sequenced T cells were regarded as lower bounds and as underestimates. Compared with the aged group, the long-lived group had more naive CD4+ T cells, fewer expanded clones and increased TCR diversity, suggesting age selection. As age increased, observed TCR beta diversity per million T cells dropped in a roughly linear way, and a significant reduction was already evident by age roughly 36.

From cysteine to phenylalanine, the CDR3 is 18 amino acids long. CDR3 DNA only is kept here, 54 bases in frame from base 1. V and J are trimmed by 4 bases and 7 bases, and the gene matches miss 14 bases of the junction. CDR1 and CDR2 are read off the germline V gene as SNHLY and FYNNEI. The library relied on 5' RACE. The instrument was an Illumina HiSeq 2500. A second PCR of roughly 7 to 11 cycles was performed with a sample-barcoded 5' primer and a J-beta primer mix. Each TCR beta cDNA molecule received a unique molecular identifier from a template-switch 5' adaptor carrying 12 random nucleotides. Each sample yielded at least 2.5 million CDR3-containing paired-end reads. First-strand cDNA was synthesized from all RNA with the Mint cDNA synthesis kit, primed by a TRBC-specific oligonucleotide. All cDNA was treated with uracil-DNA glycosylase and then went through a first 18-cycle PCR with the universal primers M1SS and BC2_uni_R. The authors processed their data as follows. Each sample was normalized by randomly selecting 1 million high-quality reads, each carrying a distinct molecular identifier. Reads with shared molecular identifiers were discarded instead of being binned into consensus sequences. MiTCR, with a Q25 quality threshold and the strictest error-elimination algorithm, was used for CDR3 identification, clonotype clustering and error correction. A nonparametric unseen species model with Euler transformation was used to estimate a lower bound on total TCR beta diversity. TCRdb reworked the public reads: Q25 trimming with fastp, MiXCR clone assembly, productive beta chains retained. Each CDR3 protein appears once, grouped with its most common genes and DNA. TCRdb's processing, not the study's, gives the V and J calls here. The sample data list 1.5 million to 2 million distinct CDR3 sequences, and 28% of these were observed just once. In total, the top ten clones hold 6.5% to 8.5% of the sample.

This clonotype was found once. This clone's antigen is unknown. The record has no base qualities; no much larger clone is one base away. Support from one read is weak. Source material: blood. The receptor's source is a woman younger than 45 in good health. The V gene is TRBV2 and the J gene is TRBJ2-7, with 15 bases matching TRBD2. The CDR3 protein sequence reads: CASSGGLAGGISYNEQYF. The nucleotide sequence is TGTGCCAGCAGTGGTGGACTAGCGGGAGGGATCTCCTACAATGAGCAGTACTTC.